What follows are 7 T cell receptor beta chains derived from one specimen sequenced in a study of T cell repertoires in cytomegalovirus infection. From the reads, TCRdb called clonotypes with MiXCR, one entry per CDR3 protein. The sample holds roughly 320,000 distinct CDR3 sequences, about 9.1% seen once. Specimen: PBMCs. Source of these receptors: a human donor in good health (CMV status not recorded). Some clones in this sample may be carry-over from other donors' samples.

The table lists this clonotype with many counts. The rearrangement uses TRBV20-1 and TRBJ1-2; tentatively, D is TRBD1 (6 bases). V lost 0 bases to trimming and J lost 7 bases, with 15 bases between them. The CDR3 has 14 residues. Looked up from germline, CDR1 is DFQATT and CDR2 is SNEGSKA (reference sequence). CDR3 amino acids: CSARDFRGGFGYTF. Written as DNA, the CDR3 is TGCAGTGCTAGAGATTTCAGAGGGGGATTTGGCTACACCTTC.

The chain is built from TRBV10-3 and TRBJ2-7; maybe TRBD1 (6 bases). Trimming left V 0 bases short and J 2 bases short, with 8 bases between. CDR1 ENHRY and CDR2 SYGVKD come from the germline V gene. The CDR3 extends over 14 amino acids. Written as DNA, the CDR3 is TGTGCCATCAGTGAGTCCACAGGGACCTACGAGCAGTACTTC. This translates into CAISESTGTYEQYF.

This clonotype was detected many times. The rearrangement links TRBV20-1 to TRBJ2-3; D unclear. Germline V lookup: CDR1 DFQATT, CDR2 SNEGSKA (reference sequence). The CDR3 covers 14 residues. This CDR3 reads CTSAASGYADTQYF. As DNA, the CDR3 is TGCACTTCCGCGGCGAGTGGTTACGCAGATACGCAGTATTTT.

This clonotype was found many times. Here the CDR3 reads CASSLTQGGNQPQHF. CDR3 DNA: TGTGCCAGCAGCCTCACCCAGGGAGGCAATCAGCCCCAGCATTTT. The V call is TRBV7-2, the J call TRBJ1-5; perhaps TRBD1 as D (5 bases). Germline V gives CDR1 SGHTA, CDR2 FQGNSA. Trimming pared 5 bases from V and 2 bases from J, leaving 13 bases between. The CDR3 loop spans 15 amino acids. Variable domain in full (rest from reference TRBV7-2 and TRBJ1-5): GAGVSQSPSNKVTEKGKDVELRCDPISGHTALYWYRQSLGQGLEFLIYFQGNSAPDKSGLPSDRFSAERTGGSVSTLTIQRTQQEDSAVYLCASSLTQGGNQPQHFGDGTRLSIL.

The sample holds many counts of this clonotype. The chain combines TRBV20-1 with TRBJ1-6; 9 bases match TRBD1. CDR3 size: 15 residues. Losses at the gene ends were 6 bases for V and 8 bases for J; bases not matched to a gene: 11. The germline gives CDR1 DFQATT, CDR2 SNEGSKA (reference sequence). The CDR3 is CSAIHPDRGHSPLHF. The CDR3 DNA is TGCAGTGCGATCCACCCGGACAGGGGACATTCACCCCTCCACTTT.

This clonotype was observed many times. The genes are TRBV19 and TRBJ1-6, with 8 nucleotides matching TRBD1. With 6 bases clipped from V and 7 bases from J, the junction kept 11 bases outside the gene matches. The germline V gene has CDR1 LNHDA and CDR2 SQIVND (reference sequence). The CDR3 runs 16 residues. CDR3 DNA sequence: TGTGCCAGTAGCCTGTTTCAGGGGGCGCCCAATTCACCCCTCCACTTT. Protein sequence: CASSLFQGAPNSPLHF.

The sample holds many counts of this clonotype. This chain connects TRBV5-1 to TRBJ1-5, with 8 bases fitting TRBD1. The V and J ends lost 4 bases and 0 bases, in that order; junction bases with no gene match: 3. CDR1 SGHRS and CDR2 YFSETQ come from the germline V gene. The CDR3 runs to 15 residues. CDR3: CASSPGQDSNQPQHF. In DNA form, the CDR3 reads TGCGCCAGCAGCCCGGGACAGGATAGCAATCAGCCCCAGCATTTT.